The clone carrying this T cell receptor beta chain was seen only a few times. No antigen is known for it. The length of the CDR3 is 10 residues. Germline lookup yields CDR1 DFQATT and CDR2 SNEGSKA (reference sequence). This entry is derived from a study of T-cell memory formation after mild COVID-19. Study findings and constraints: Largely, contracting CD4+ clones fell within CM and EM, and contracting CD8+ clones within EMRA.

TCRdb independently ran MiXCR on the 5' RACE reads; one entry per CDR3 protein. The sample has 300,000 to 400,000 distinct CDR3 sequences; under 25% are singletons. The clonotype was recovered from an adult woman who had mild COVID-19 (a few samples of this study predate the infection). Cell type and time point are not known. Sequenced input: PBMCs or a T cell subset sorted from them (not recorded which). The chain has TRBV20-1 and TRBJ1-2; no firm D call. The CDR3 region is CTTTNYGYTF. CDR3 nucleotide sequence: TGCACCACTACTAACTATGGCTACACCTTC.